Below are 26 T cell receptor beta chains sequenced from a single sample in a study of blood T cell repertoires in COVID-19. Clones were sequenced by immunoSEQ multiplex PCR, and TCRdb holds only the in-frame ones, with some missing. The table shows fewer than 60,000 clones, with roughly four fifths occurring only once. The specimen sequenced was peripheral blood. The receptors were gathered from a woman of 80 years or more with COVID-19, enrolled during active disease.

The CDR3 spells CASSLEGGLSYEQYF. The CDR3 DNA follows: TGTGCCAGCAGCTTGGAAGGCGGGCTAAGCTACGAGCAGTACTTC. The chain has TRBV5-8 and TRBJ2-7; D may be TRBD2 (5 bases). V dropped 0 bases and J dropped 3 bases, with 13 bases sitting between them. Looked up from germline, CDR1 is SGHTS and CDR2 is YDEGEE. The CDR3 has 15 residues.

As DNA, the CDR3 is TGTGCCAGCAGACTAGCGGGAGGAACCTACGAGCAGTACTTC. The encoded protein is CASRLAGGTYEQYF. This rearrangement joins TRBV28 to TRBJ2-7; TRBD2 aligns across 12 bases. Trimming removed 6 bases from V and 2 bases from J; junction bases left unmatched: 2. The germline V gene has CDR1 MDHEN and CDR2 SYDVKM. This CDR3 is 14 amino acids long.

The gene calls are TRBV7-2 and TRBJ2-2; 7 positions match TRBD1. The trim removed 5 bases at V and 3 bases at J, leaving 3 bases unmatched. Germline V CDR1 and CDR2: SGHTA, FQGNSA. The CDR3 runs 14 residues. The CDR3 sequence: CASSTQGYTGELFF. The DNA of the CDR3 is TGTGCCAGCAGCACACAGGGGTACACCGGGGAGCTGTTTTTT.

This sequence joins TRBV6-5 and TRBJ2-7; TRBD2 aligns across 10 bases. Losses at the gene ends were 7 bases for V and 5 bases for J; bases not matched to a gene: 5. This CDR3 has 13 residues. Per the germline V gene, CDR1 is MNHEY and CDR2 is SVGAGI. For the CDR3, the DNA is TGTGCCAGCAAACAACTAGCGGGACACGAGCAGTACTTC. Residues: CASKQLAGHEQYF.

The table lists this clone with a few counts. The chain carries TRBV7-9 and TRBJ2-7; the D gene is possibly TRBD1 (5 bases). The CDR3 is 13 amino acids. Per the germline V gene, CDR1 is SEHNR and CDR2 is FQNEAQ (reference sequence). V lost 6 bases to trimming and J lost 6 bases, with 15 bases between them. CDR3 DNA: TGTGCCAGCAGACAGACAGTTTATGGCGAGCAGTACTTC. It codes for CASRQTVYGEQYF.

This chain joins TRBV7-8 and TRBJ2-2, with 7 bases identical to TRBD2. Germline loops: CDR1 SGHVS, CDR2 FQNEAQ. V was clipped by 7 bases and J by 7 bases; unmatched bases: 12. The CDR3 sequence is 15 residues long. CDR3 in amino acids: CASNQLLAFGGELFF. The CDR3, as DNA: TGTGCCAGCAATCAATTACTAGCGTTTGGCGGGGAGCTGTTTTTT. Based on the CDR3 plus reference TRBV7-8 and TRBJ2-2, the full variable domain is GAGVSQSPRYKVAKRGQDVALRCDPISGHVSLFWYQQALGQGPEFLTYFQNEAQLDKSGLPSDRFFAERPEGSVSTLKIQRTQQEDSAVYLCASNQLLAFGGELFFGEGSRLTVL.

The V call is TRBV27, the J call TRBJ1-6; D unresolved. The CDR3 totals 14 residues. V dropped 6 bases and J dropped 9 bases, with 15 bases sitting between them. Germline assignment: CDR1 MNHEY and CDR2 SMNVEV (reference sequence). The CDR3 is CASSQRAQISPLHF. The CDR3 DNA is TGTGCCAGCAGCCAGCGTGCCCAGATTTCACCCCTCCACTTT.

V usage is TRBV7-9 and J usage is TRBJ2-1; no definite D call. The CDR3 is made up of 12 amino acids. Trimming left V 2 bases short and J 5 bases short, with 4 bases between. Germline V gene sequence: CDR1 SEHNR, CDR2 FQNEAQ (reference sequence). The CDR3 loop is CASSLFDNEQFF. CDR3 coding DNA: TGTGCCAGCAGCTTATTCGACAATGAGCAGTTCTTC.

V gene TRBV4-1 combines with J gene TRBJ1-3, with D hard to call. The CDR3 extends over 16 amino acids. V was pared by 0 bases and J by 3 bases, with 12 bases between. Germline values: CDR1 MGHRA, CDR2 YSYEKL. CDR3 sequence reads: CASSQDYGGRGNTIYF. In DNA, the CDR3 is TGCGCCAGCAGCCAAGACTACGGAGGCCGTGGAAACACCATATATTTT.

This chain links TRBV11-3 with TRBJ2-3, with D hard to call. The ends were cut back, 1 base at V and 2 bases at J, with 7 bases in the middle. Germline assignment: CDR1 SGHNT and CDR2 YENEEA. The length of the CDR3 is 14 residues. The CDR3 DNA sequence: TGTGCCAGCAGCTTAGGGCCAGTCACAGATACGCAGTATTTT. This translates into CASSLGPVTDTQYF. Filled out from reference TRBV11-3 and TRBJ2-3, the complete variable domain reads EAGVVQSPRYKIIEKKQPVAFWCNPISGHNTLYWYLQNLGQGPELLIRYENEEAVDDSQLPKDRFSAERLKGVDSTLKIQPAELGDSAVYLCASSLGPVTDTQYFGPGTRLTVL.

The rearrangement links TRBV5-1 to TRBJ2-3; 13 positions match TRBD2. CDR1 and CDR2 (germline): SGHRS, YFSETQ. Trimming took 0 bases from V and 3 from J; bases not matched to a gene: 1. This CDR3 is 16 amino acids long. CDR3 loop: CASSLALAGGTDTQYF. DNA for the CDR3: TGCGCCAGCAGCTTGGCACTAGCGGGAGGGACAGATACGCAGTATTTT.

The V and J genes are TRBV7-9 and TRBJ1-2; no clear D gene. The germline V gene encodes CDR1 SEHNR and CDR2 FQNEAQ (reference sequence). The germline V and J ends were trimmed by 2 bases and 2 bases, with 15 bases remaining between them. There are 16 residues in the CDR3. The chain's CDR3 is CASSLFVRASNYGYTF. CDR3 nucleotide sequence: TGTGCCAGCAGCTTATTTGTGAGGGCATCCAACTATGGCTACACCTTC.

On this clone: One end of the junction does not line up with germline, which may come from a read error. The chain joins TRBV6-2 or TRBV6-3 to TRBJ2-2, with 9 positions matching TRBD2. CDR1 MNHEY and CDR2 SVGEGT come from the germline V gene. CDR3 length equals 17 residues. The CDR3 DNA follows: TGTGCCAGCAGTTACCCCCTGGCTAGCGGGAACGCCGGGGAGCTGTTTTTT. This codes for CASSYPLASGNAGELFF.

In this sample, this clone turned up once. This sequence joins TRBV10-2 and TRBJ2-2; tentatively, D is TRBD2 (5 bases). Trimming cost V 7 bases and J 1 base, with 10 bases left between them. The CDR3 spans 14 residues. Germline lookup yields CDR1 WSHSY and CDR2 SAAADI. CDR3 coding DNA: TGCGCCAGCACCCGGAGGCGGAACACCGGGGAGCTGTTTTTT. Protein sequence: CASTRRRNTGELFF.

This clone was seen just once. This chain uses TRBV3-1 (or the pseudogene TRBV3-2) with TRBJ2-7; 8 bases fit TRBD2. The CDR3 consists of 15 residues. The germline CDR1 and CDR2 sequences are LGHDT and YNNKEL (reference sequence). Unmatched junction bases numbered 8, after V lost 1 base and J lost 6 bases. CDR3 loop: CASSQVYSGRGEQYF. In DNA form, the CDR3 reads TGTGCCAGCAGCCAAGTGTACAGCGGGAGAGGCGAGCAGTACTTC.

This clone was counted a few times. This sequence joins TRBV28 and TRBJ1-1; no definite D call. The CDR3 runs 13 residues. The V gene's germline CDR1 is MDHEN and CDR2 SYDVKM. Between the trimmed V and J ends, which lost 6 bases and 5 bases, there was a span of 13 bases. The CDR3 sequence: CASRRGRWTEAFF. CDR3 sequence (DNA): TGTGCCAGCAGACGAGGTCGGTGGACTGAAGCTTTCTTT.

As for this clone: Mismatch with germline at one junction end may stem from a read error. The chain combines TRBV7-7 with TRBJ2-5; TRBD2 matches at 16 bases. There are 18 residues in the CDR3. The germline CDR1 and CDR2 sequences are SSHAT and FNYEAQ (reference sequence). DNA of the CDR3: TGTGCTAGCAGCTCGGGACTAGCGGGAGGGAGGGGTCAAGAGACCCAGTACTTC. Amino acids: CASSSGLAGGRGQETQYF.

The chain is built from TRBV5-1 and TRBJ2-7; perhaps TRBD2 as D (5 bases). CDR3 size: 14 residues. Germline assignment: CDR1 SGHRS and CDR2 YFSETQ. V was shortened by 4 bases and J by 3 bases, with 14 bases between the two germline ends. The CDR3 coding sequence is TGCGCCAGCAGCCCCGGGGTGGCGGTCTACGAGCAGTACTTC. This encodes CASSPGVAVYEQYF.

The DNA for the CDR3 is TGTGCCAGCAGTTACGCGGGACAGGGGGCGCTCGAGCAGTACTTC. Amino acid sequence: CASSYAGQGALEQYF. This sequence joins TRBV6-2 or TRBV6-3 and TRBJ2-7; 12 positions match TRBD1. The CDR3 extends over 15 amino acids. V lost 2 bases and J lost 6; bases outside the gene matches: 5. Germline values: CDR1 MNHEY, CDR2 SVGEGT.

This chain joins TRBV6-5 and TRBJ1-4, with a tentative D call TRBD1 (5 bases). The CDR3 loop spans 15 amino acids. The germline gives CDR1 MNHEY, CDR2 SVGAGI. V was pared by 2 bases and J by 2 bases, with 9 bases between. The CDR3 spells CASSYGGGTNEKLFF. DNA for the CDR3: TGTGCCAGCAGTTACGGGGGGGGGACTAATGAAAAACTGTTTTTT.

In its sample, this clone was seen a few times. The chain couples TRBV5-1 to TRBJ1-4, with D perhaps TRBD1 (6 bases). The V gene lost 6 bases and the J gene lost 0 bases, with 12 bases spanning the gap. Germline V gene lookup returns CDR1 SGHRS and CDR2 YFSETQ. The CDR3 has 15 amino acids. The CDR3, as DNA: TGCGCCAGCACGATACAGGGTGCAACTAATGAAAAACTGTTTTTT. Translated: CASTIQGATNEKLFF.

The chain has TRBV27 and TRBJ2-2; tentative D call: TRBD2 (5 bases). From germline, CDR1 is MNHEY and CDR2 SMNVEV (reference sequence). This CDR3 comprises 13 residues. Deletions cut 7 bases from V and 6 bases from J, with 12 bases between. The CDR3 region has the DNA TGTGCCAGCACCGGGGTGCGATCCGGGGAGCTGTTTTTT. This codes for CASTGVRSGELFF.

This chain uses TRBV7-9 with TRBJ2-2; 7 positions match TRBD1. The germline gives CDR1 SEHNR, CDR2 FQNEAQ (reference sequence). J was trimmed by 5 bases and V by 5 bases; bases with no gene match: 8. This CDR3 spans 15 amino acids. CDR3 sequence (DNA): TGTGCCAGCAGCACACAGGGGTATGGGACCGGGGAGCTGTTTTTT. Its translation: CASSTQGYGTGELFF.

This chain uses TRBV11-2 with TRBJ2-7; TRBD2 agrees at 11 bases. CDR3 length equals 15 residues. From germline, CDR1 is SGHAT and CDR2 FQNNGV. The trim removed 7 bases at V and 6 bases at J, leaving 11 bases unmatched. CDR3 amino acids: CASTSTSGSRTEQYF. DNA of the CDR3: TGTGCCAGCACCTCTACTAGCGGGAGTCGTACCGAGCAGTACTTC.

V gene TRBV9 combines with J gene TRBJ2-7, with 7 bases aligning to TRBD1. CDR1 is SGDLS and CDR2 is YYNGEE in the germline V gene. J lost 9 bases, V lost 9 bases, and 15 bases had no gene match. The length of the CDR3 is 13 residues. The chain's CDR3 is CATGQGGARLQYF. CDR3 DNA sequence: TGTGCCACCGGGCAAGGGGGCGCTAGACTGCAGTACTTC.

CDR3 DNA: TGTGCCAGCAGCTTAGGGCTAGCGGGAGGGGTGACCCAGTACTTC. Protein product: CASSLGLAGGVTQYF. The chain recombines TRBV11-2 with TRBJ2-5; 12 nucleotides match TRBD2. Per the germline V gene, CDR1 is SGHAT and CDR2 is FQNNGV. The CDR3 consists of 15 residues. J lost 7 bases, V lost 1 base, and 4 bases had no gene match. Supplemented by reference TRBV11-2 and TRBJ2-5, the full variable domain reads EAGVAQSPRYKIIEKRQSVAFWCNPISGHATLYWYQQILGQGPKLLIQFQNNGVVDDSQLPKDRFSAERLKGVDSTLKIQPAKLEDSAVYLCASSLGLAGGVTQYFGPGTRLLVL.